This T cell receptor (beta chain) was identified in a study of cytomegalovirus exposure and HLA in healthy donors. Note on this clone: The germline gene is not matched at one end of the junction; a read error may be the cause.

With 60 Vbeta and 13 Jbeta primers, the PCR was carried out. Libraries were prepared by immunoSEQ multiplex PCR; TCRdb keeps only in-frame clonotypes and omits some of them. Among roughly 150,000 clones listed, roughly 80% were seen once. The germline CDR1 and CDR2 sequences are ENHRY and SYGVKD. This CDR3 is 15 amino acids long. Sequencing was carried out using PBMCs. This receptor was obtained from a male donor in good health and CMV-seropositive. V usage is TRBV10-3 and J usage is TRBJ2-4; D may be TRBD2 (5 bases). This CDR3 reads CAISDTTLAKNSQYF. DNA of the CDR3: TGTGCCATCAGTGATACCACCCTAGCCAAAAACAGTCAGTACTTC.